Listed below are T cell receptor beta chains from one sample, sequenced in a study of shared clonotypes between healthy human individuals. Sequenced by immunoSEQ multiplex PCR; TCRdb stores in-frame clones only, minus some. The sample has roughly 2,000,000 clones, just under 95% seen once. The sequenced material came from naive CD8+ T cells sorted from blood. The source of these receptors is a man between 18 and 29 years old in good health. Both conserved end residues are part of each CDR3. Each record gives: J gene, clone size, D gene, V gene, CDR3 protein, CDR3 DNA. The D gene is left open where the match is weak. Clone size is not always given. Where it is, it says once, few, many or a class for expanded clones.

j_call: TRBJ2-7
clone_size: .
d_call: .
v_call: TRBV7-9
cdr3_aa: CASSLDSSYEQYF
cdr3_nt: TGTGCCAGCAGCTTAGACTCGTCCTACGAGCAGTACTTC

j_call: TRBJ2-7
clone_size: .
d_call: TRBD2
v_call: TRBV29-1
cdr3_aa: CSVGTSGPYEQYF
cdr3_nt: TGCAGCGTCGGGACTAGCGGGCCCTACGAGCAGTACTTC

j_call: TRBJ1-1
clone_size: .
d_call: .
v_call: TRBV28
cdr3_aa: CASSWETTVLNTEAFF
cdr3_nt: TGTGCCAGCAGTTGGGAGACGACCGTATTGAACACTGAAGCTTTCTTT

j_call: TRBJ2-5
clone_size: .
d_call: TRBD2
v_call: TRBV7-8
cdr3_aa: CASSSGEGEETQYF
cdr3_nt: TGTGCCAGCAGCTCGGGGGAGGGCGAAGAGACCCAGTACTTC

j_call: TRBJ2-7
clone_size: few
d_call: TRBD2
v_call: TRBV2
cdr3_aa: CASSDTGTSVYEQYF
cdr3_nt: TGTGCCAGCAGTGACACCGGGACTAGCGTGTACGAGCAGTACTTC

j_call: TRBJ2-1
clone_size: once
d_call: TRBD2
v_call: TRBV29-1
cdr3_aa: CSVEDLEGGKYNEQFF
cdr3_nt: TGCAGCGTTGAAGATCTGGAGGGAGGGAAATACAATGAGCAGTTCTTC

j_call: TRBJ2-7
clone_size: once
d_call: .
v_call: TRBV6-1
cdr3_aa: CASSEVLPEQYF
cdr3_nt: TGTGCCAGCAGTGAGGTTCTCCCAGAGCAGTACTTC

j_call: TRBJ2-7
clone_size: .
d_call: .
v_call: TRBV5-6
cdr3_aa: CASSPASGFEQYF
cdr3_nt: TGTGCCAGCAGCCCGGCCTCGGGTTTCGAGCAGTACTTC

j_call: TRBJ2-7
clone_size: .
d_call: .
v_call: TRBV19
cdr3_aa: CASSIDRLGMDEQYF
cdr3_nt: TGTGCCAGTAGTATAGATCGTCTAGGGATGGACGAGCAGTACTTC

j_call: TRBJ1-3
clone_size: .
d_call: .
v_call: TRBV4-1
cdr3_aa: CASSQESYSGNTIYF
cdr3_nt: TGCGCCAGCAGCCAAGAATCCTACTCTGGAAACACCATATATTTT

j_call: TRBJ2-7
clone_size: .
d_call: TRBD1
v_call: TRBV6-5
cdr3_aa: CASSYSGGQVYYEQYF
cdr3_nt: TGTGCCAGCAGTTACTCTGGGGGACAGGTCTACTACGAGCAGTACTTC

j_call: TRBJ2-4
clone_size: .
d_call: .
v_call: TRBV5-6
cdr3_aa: CASSGWVAKNIQYF
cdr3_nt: TGTGCCAGCAGCGGGTGGGTAGCCAAAAACATTCAGTACTTC

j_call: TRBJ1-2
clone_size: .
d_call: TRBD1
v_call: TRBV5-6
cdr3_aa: CASSFGTEANYGYTF
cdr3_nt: TGTGCCAGCAGCTTCGGGACAGAAGCTAACTATGGCTACACCTTC

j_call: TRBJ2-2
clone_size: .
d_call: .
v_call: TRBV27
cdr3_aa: CASSLPDTGELFF
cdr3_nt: TGTGCCAGCAGTTTACCGGACACCGGGGAGCTGTTTTTT

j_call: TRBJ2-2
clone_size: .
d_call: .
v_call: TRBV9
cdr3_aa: CASSVGTVETGELFF
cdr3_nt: TGTGCCAGCAGCGTAGGAACAGTGGAAACCGGGGAGCTGTTTTTT

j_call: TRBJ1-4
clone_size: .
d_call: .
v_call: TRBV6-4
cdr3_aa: CASSDSPEANEKLFF
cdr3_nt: TGTGCCAGCAGTGACAGCCCAGAGGCTAATGAAAAACTGTTTTTT

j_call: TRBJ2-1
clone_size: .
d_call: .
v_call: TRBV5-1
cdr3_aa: CATTDNHNEQFF
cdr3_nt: TGCGCCACCACGGACAACCACAATGAGCAGTTCTTC

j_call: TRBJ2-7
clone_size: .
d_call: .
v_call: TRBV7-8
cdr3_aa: CASSPGTGTNYEQYF
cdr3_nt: TGTGCCAGCAGCCCGGGGACCGGGACAAACTACGAGCAGTACTTC

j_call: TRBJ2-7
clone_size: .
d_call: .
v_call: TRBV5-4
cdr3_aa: CASSFRGSYEQYF
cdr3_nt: TGTGCCAGCAGCTTCCGGGGGTCCTACGAGCAGTACTTC

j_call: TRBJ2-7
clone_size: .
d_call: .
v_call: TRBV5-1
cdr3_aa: CASSLLSSWDEQYF
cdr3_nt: TGCGCCAGCAGCTTGTTGTCTAGCTGGGACGAGCAGTACTTC

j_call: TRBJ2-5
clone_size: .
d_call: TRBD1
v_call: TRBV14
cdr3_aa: CASSPRFGQGVGETQYF
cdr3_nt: TGTGCCAGCAGCCCCCGCTTCGGGCAGGGGGTAGGAGAGACCCAGTACTTC

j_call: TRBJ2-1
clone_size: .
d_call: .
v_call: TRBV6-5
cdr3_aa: CASSPGITYNEQFF
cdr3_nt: TGTGCCAGCAGTCCCGGGATCACCTACAATGAGCAGTTCTTC

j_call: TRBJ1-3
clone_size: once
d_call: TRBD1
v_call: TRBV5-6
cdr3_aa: CASSWTGAGNTIYF
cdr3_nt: TGTGCCAGCAGCTGGACAGGGGCGGGAAACACCATATATTTT

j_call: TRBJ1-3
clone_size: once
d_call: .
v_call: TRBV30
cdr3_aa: CAWSDQSPLNTIYF
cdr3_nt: TGTGCCTGGAGTGACCAATCTCCCCTAAACACCATATATTTT

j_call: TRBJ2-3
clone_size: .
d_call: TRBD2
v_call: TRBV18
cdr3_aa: CASSPAPRLAGGADTQYF
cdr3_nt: TGTGCCAGCTCACCAGCCCCCCGACTAGCGGGAGGGGCAGATACGCAGTATTTT

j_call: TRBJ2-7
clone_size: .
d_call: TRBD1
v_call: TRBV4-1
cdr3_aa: CASSQGQGGGAYEQYF
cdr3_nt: TGCGCCAGCAGCCAGGGACAGGGCGGCGGAGCCTACGAGCAGTACTTC

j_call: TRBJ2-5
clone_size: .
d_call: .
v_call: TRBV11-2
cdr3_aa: CASSYRVYKTQYF
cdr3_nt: TGTGCCAGCAGTTACAGGGTCTATAAGACCCAGTACTTC